This T cell receptor (beta chain) was observed in a study of Ad26.COV2.S vaccination and SARS-CoV-2 variants. Overall study context: A COV1001 Ad26.COV2.S trial-arm participant provided the sample.

Using immunoSEQ multiplex PCR, the repertoire was profiled, and TCRdb retains in-frame clones only, with some absent. This table holds 300,000 to 350,000 clones, roughly 90% found once. The CDR3 extends over 16 amino acids. The V end lost 4 bases, the J end lost 0 bases, and 16 bases lay between the germline ends. In germline, CDR1 is SGHNT, CDR2 YYREEE (reference sequence). Noted treatment: around 19 received Ad26.COV2.S at low or high dose, single or two shots; about 5 received placebo; per-sample allocation not given. It was on day 63 after the first vaccine or placebo injection that samples were taken.

This receptor was taken from a person aged 18-60 years who received the Ad26.COV2.S COVID-19 vaccine or a placebo. The sample here was peripheral blood, taken in a trial of Ad26.COV2.S vaccine versus placebo. V gene TRBV5-4 combines with J gene TRBJ1-1, with no clear D. CDR3 sequence: CASSPELATMNTEAFF. The CDR3 bases are TGTGCCAGCAGCCCAGAGTTGGCGACAATGAACACTGAAGCTTTCTTT.